This T cell receptor beta chain derives from a study of blood T cells in healthy people across ages. The study, taken as a whole, reports: It was not possible, with unsorted PBMCs, to conclusively compare naive and antigen-experienced cells. As age increased, TCR beta diversity per million T cells fell in a roughly linear fashion. Comparison with aged donors showed that long-lived donors had more naive CD4+ cells and higher diversity.

V was pared by 7 bases and J by 2 bases, with 14 bases between. The CDR3 has 14 residues. Germline V gives CDR1 LNHNV, CDR2 YYDKDF (reference sequence). A second PCR of roughly 7 to 11 cycles used a sample-barcoded 5' primer and a J-beta primer mix. Every cDNA molecule carried a tag from a template-switch adaptor bearing 12 random nucleotides. MiXCR, applied by TCRdb to the 5' RACE reads, yields one record per CDR3 protein. The sample yields 1,100,000 or so distinct CDR3 sequences, more than 35% seen once. About this clonotype itself: Its target is not known.

The sequence came from an older woman in good health. Sequenced sample: blood. The V gene is TRBV15, the J gene TRBJ2-5; tentative D call: TRBD2 (6 bases). As DNA, the CDR3 is TGTGCCACCACCTTACCGGGACTTCAAGAGACCCAGTACTTC. It codes for CATTLPGLQETQYF.